This TCR beta chain was identified during a study of blood T cell repertoires in COVID-19. As for the study in general: Nucleic acid was either cDNA or gDNA, and it came from T cells, B-cell-depleted T cells, or PBMCs.

Germline loops: CDR1 MNHEY, CDR2 SVGEGT. This CDR3 is 13 amino acids long. Trimming left V 4 bases short and J 3 bases short, with 10 bases between. Authors' data handling: Estimation of nucleated cell counts was performed using reference gene primer amplification. TCRdb's copy holds only in-frame clones and misses some; the assay was immunoSEQ multiplex PCR. For V, J and clone size, that table is used; D and trimming come from the DNA. The data contain around 260,000 clones, about 88% of them singletons. This sequence joins TRBV6-2 or TRBV6-3 and TRBJ2-7; D might be TRBD2 (6 bases). The origin of this receptor is a man aged 18 to 29 with active or convalescent COVID-19. What was sequenced was peripheral blood. CDR3: CASSLLAIYEQYF. In DNA form, the CDR3 reads TGTGCCAGCAGTTTACTAGCCATCTACGAGCAGTACTTC.